This passage covers 19 T cell receptor beta chains from one sample sequenced in a study of cytomegalovirus exposure and HLA in healthy donors. With 60 Vbeta and 13 Jbeta primers, the PCR was carried out. Using immunoSEQ multiplex PCR, the repertoire was profiled, and TCRdb retains in-frame clones only, with some absent. The sample lists around 170,000 clones; about 81% were seen once. The sequenced sample consisted of PBMCs. These receptors were obtained from a young woman in good health and CMV-seronegative.

The chain carries TRBV27 and TRBJ2-3; D gene uncertain. CDR3 size: 14 residues. Trimming removed 3 bases at V and 10 bases at J, with 17 bases between. Germline-derived CDR1 and CDR2 are MNHEY and SMNVEV (reference sequence). The CDR3 DNA reads as TGTGCCAGCAGTTTCGGCGGTCCCTACTCGGCGCAGTATTTT. Its translation: CASSFGGPYSAQYF.

The gene calls are TRBV7-9 and TRBJ1-2; a possible D gene is TRBD1 (5 bases). V was trimmed by 4 bases and J by 1 base, leaving 7 bases between them. Germline CDR1 is SEHNR and CDR2 is FQNEAQ (reference sequence). This CDR3 region has 13 residues. The DNA for the CDR3 is TGTGCCAGCAGCTCGACAGTTAACTATGGCTACACCTTC. Encoded protein: CASSSTVNYGYTF.

V gene TRBV10-2 combines with J gene TRBJ2-5, with 11 nucleotides matching TRBD2. Germline V lookup: CDR1 WSHSY, CDR2 SAAADI. There are 18 residues in the CDR3. Trimming at V came to 7 bases and at J to 4 bases, leaving 17 bases not matched to a gene. CDR3 DNA sequence: TGCGCCAGCATGAAAGCCGGGACTAGCGGATTTCAAGGAGAGACCCAGTACTTC. It translates to CASMKAGTSGFQGETQYF.

The genes are TRBV2 and TRBJ2-7; 12 bases are a match to TRBD1. This CDR3 contains 14 residues. V dropped 6 bases and J dropped 5; count of bases not matched to a gene: 5. CDR1 and CDR2 from the germline V gene are SNHLY and FYNNEI. In DNA, the CDR3 is TGTGCCAGCAGAGCGGGACAGGGGGCCAACGAGCAGTACTTC. Protein product: CASRAGQGANEQYF.

The genes are TRBV2 and TRBJ1-4, with D uncertain. The germline gives CDR1 SNHLY, CDR2 FYNNEI. This CDR3 is built from 15 residues. Trimming stripped 6 bases from V and 0 bases from J, with 11 bases between. Here the CDR3 DNA reads TGTGCCAGCAGCCCTAATTATGCAACTAATGAAAAACTGTTTTTT. This gives the protein CASSPNYATNEKLFF.

This chain uses TRBV18 with TRBJ1-1; D gene ambiguous. Deletions cut 3 bases from V and 2 bases from J, with 10 bases between. CDR1 KGHSH and CDR2 LQKENI come from the germline V gene. This CDR3 has 14 amino acids. DNA for the CDR3: TGTGCCAGCTCACCCACAGTCGACAACACTGAAGCTTTCTTT. The encoded protein is CASSPTVDNTEAFF.

This clone appeared a few times. The chain combines TRBV2 with TRBJ2-1, with unresolved D. V was trimmed by 5 bases and J by 0 bases, leaving 8 bases between them. CDR1 is SNHLY, CDR2 FYNNEI, per germline. This CDR3 comprises 14 residues. The CDR3 here is CASSPMSSYNEQFF. Here the CDR3 DNA reads TGTGCCAGCAGTCCAATGAGCTCCTACAATGAGCAGTTCTTC.

This clone appeared a single time. J is TRBJ2-5 and V is TRBV27, with 9 bases that match TRBD2. Germline V CDR1 and CDR2: MNHEY, SMNVEV (reference sequence). The CDR3 spans 15 residues. The V segment lost 3 bases and the J segment 5 bases; nucleotides outside the gene matches: 7. DNA of the CDR3: TGTGCCAGCAGTTTGACAGGACTAGCGCAGGAGACCCAGTACTTC. Translation: CASSLTGLAQETQYF.

The chain uses TRBV12-5 and TRBJ2-3; 8 nucleotides align to TRBD2. CDR1 LGHNT and CDR2 FRNRAP come from the germline V gene. The ends lost 3 bases at V and 0 bases at J; junction bases unmatched: 2. There are 15 residues in the CDR3. The CDR3 DNA sequence: TGTGCTAGTGGTTTTATAGCGGGGAGCACAGATACGCAGTATTTT. Residues: CASGFIAGSTDTQYF.

CDR3 sequence reads: CATSASSYNEQFF. Here the CDR3 DNA reads TGTGCCACCAGTGCGAGCTCCTACAATGAGCAGTTCTTC. The V and J genes are TRBV15 and TRBJ2-1; unclear D gene. The CDR3 is 13 amino acids. V shed 6 bases and J shed 0 bases, with 6 bases lying between them. CDR1 is LNHNV and CDR2 is YYDKDF in the germline V gene (reference sequence). Full variable domain (remainder filled in from reference TRBV15 and TRBJ2-1): DAMVIQNPRYQVTQFGKPVTLSCSQTLNHNVMYWYQQKSSQAPKLLFHYYDKDFNNEADTPDNFQSRRPNTSFCFLDIRSPGLGDTAMYLCATSASSYNEQFFGPGTRLTVL.

The V and J genes are TRBV5-8 and TRBJ2-7, with a possible D match to TRBD1 (6 bases). Between the trimmed V and J ends, which lost 0 bases and 7 bases, there was a span of 11 bases. CDR3 length: 13 residues. Germline loops: CDR1 SGHTS, CDR2 YDEGEE. The CDR3 bases are TGTGCCAGCAGCTTGGTGGGGGCTTGGGAGCAGTACTTC. Its translation: CASSLVGAWEQYF.

This clone was seen only once. V gene TRBV5-1 combines with J gene TRBJ2-2; 10 positions agree with TRBD1. V was pared by 7 bases and J by 4 bases, with 7 bases of the junction left unmatched. The CDR3 spans 15 residues. Germline V gene sequence: CDR1 SGHRS, CDR2 YFSETQ. CDR3 in amino acids: CASHGGQGFTGELFF. The CDR3 DNA is TGCGCCAGCCACGGGGGACAGGGGTTCACCGGGGAGCTGTTTTTT.

The V call is TRBV6-6, the J call TRBJ1-1; D unclear. The CDR3 loop spans 12 amino acids. V was cut by 0 bases and J by 8 bases, with 7 bases left in between. The germline V gene encodes CDR1 MNHNY and CDR2 SVGAGI (reference sequence). The CDR3 DNA follows: TGTGCCAGCAGTTACTCCGCGGCAGAAGCTTTCTTT. This translates into CASSYSAAEAFF.

The rearrangement links TRBV5-1 to TRBJ2-3; D unclear. V was pared by 4 bases and J by 0 bases, with 24 bases between. Germline V CDR1 and CDR2: SGHRS, YFSETQ. CDR3 size: 19 residues. The CDR3 region is CASSLSTKTDPRSTDTQYF. DNA for the CDR3: TGCGCCAGCAGCCTTTCGACGAAGACCGACCCTAGGAGCACAGATACGCAGTATTTT.

This clone has only a few counts. This rearrangement joins TRBV4-1 to TRBJ2-7; D might be TRBD1 (7 bases). In germline, CDR1 is MGHRA, CDR2 YSYEKL. The germline V and J ends were trimmed by 0 bases and 3 bases, with 12 bases remaining between them. CDR3 length equals 15 residues. Here the CDR3 DNA reads TGCGCCAGCAGCCAAGAGTCAGGGGGGAACTACGAGCAGTACTTC. Translation: CASSQESGGNYEQYF.

This clone was seen just once. The rearrangement uses TRBV9 and TRBJ2-7, with TRBD2 matching over 11 bases. This CDR3 contains 20 residues. CDR1 SGDLS and CDR2 YYNGEE come from the germline V gene. The V gene end was trimmed by 0 bases and the J gene end by 0 bases; junction bases not matched to a gene: 14. The CDR3 region is CASSVAKPSGRKPISYEQYF. Here the CDR3 DNA reads TGTGCCAGCAGCGTAGCTAAGCCTAGCGGGAGGAAACCCATCTCCTACGAGCAGTACTTC. Using reference TRBV9 and TRBJ2-7 for the parts outside the CDR3, the full variable domain is DSGVTQTPKHLITATGQRVTLRCSPRSGDLSVYWYQQSLDQGLQFLIQYYNGEERAKGNILERFSAQQFPDLHSELNLSSLELGDSALYFCASSVAKPSGRKPISYEQYFGPGTRLTVT.

The rearrangement uses TRBV18 and TRBJ2-1; 9 bases are a match to TRBD1. V trimming: 5 bases; J trimming: 2 bases; junction bases outside the gene matches: 4. CDR1 is KGHSH and CDR2 is LQKENI in the germline V gene. The CDR3 spans 15 residues. The CDR3 is CASSSGTGTYNEQFF. The CDR3 DNA is TGTGCCAGCTCATCCGGGACAGGGACCTACAATGAGCAGTTCTTC.

The count of this clone is one. The chain has TRBV4-2 and TRBJ2-3; TRBD1 matches 8 bases. The V gene's germline CDR1 is LGHNA and CDR2 YNFKEQ. V lost 1 base and J lost 2; bases outside the gene matches: 11. The CDR3 extends over 18 amino acids. The CDR3 reads CASSQVQFDRGVTDTQYF. DNA for the CDR3: TGTGCCAGCAGCCAAGTTCAGTTCGACAGGGGCGTCACAGATACGCAGTATTTT.

Points on this clone: The germline gene is not matched at one end of the junction; a read error may be the cause. V gene TRBV7-9 combines with J gene TRBJ2-7; a weak D match, TRBD1 (5 bases). Per germline, CDR1 SEHNR and CDR2 FQNEAQ (reference sequence). There are 12 residues in the CDR3. The CDR3 sequence is CSSARQHYEQYF. The CDR3 nucleotides read TGTTCCAGCGCGAGACAGCACTACGAGCAGTACTTC.